This is a list of T cell receptor beta chains from one sample in a study of T cells in Graves' hyperthyroidism and ophthalmopathy. Via MiXCR, TCRdb re-called the multiplex PCR reads, giving one row per CDR3 protein. The table includes around 560,000 distinct CDR3 sequences, 16% detected once. Sequencing was carried out using blood. These receptor sequences come from a woman under 30 with Graves' hyperthyroidism. Both conserved end residues are trimmed from each CDR3. Fields, in order: J gene, V gene, clone size, CDR3 protein. Only some rows state a clone size, as once, few, many or a class for expanded clones.

j_call: TRBJ2-5; v_call: TRBV5-5; clone_size: few; cdr3_aa: ASSRMTSGEQTQY
j_call: TRBJ2-1; v_call: TRBV29-1; clone_size: -; cdr3_aa: SVASLAGGEQF
j_call: TRBJ2-3; v_call: TRBV12-3/TRBV12-4; clone_size: many; cdr3_aa: ASKFTRTNTDTQY
j_call: TRBJ2-7; v_call: TRBV15; clone_size: -; cdr3_aa: ATRSGTGGTYEQY
j_call: TRBJ2-7; v_call: TRBV3-1; clone_size: many; cdr3_aa: ASSHQQGSEQY
j_call: TRBJ2-2; v_call: TRBV13; clone_size: few; cdr3_aa: ASSLAGGLTGELF
j_call: TRBJ2-1; v_call: TRBV11-2; clone_size: few; cdr3_aa: ASRLCRRSSYNEQF
j_call: TRBJ2-2; v_call: TRBV10-3; clone_size: -; cdr3_aa: AIKVAGRENTGELF
j_call: TRBJ1-4; v_call: TRBV12-3/TRBV12-4; clone_size: -; cdr3_aa: ASKWGPWTGNEKLF
j_call: TRBJ1-1; v_call: TRBV13; clone_size: many; cdr3_aa: ASSFRDRNTEAF
j_call: TRBJ2-7; v_call: TRBV4-3; clone_size: -; cdr3_aa: ASSQDVAGDTFIYEQY
j_call: TRBJ2-5; v_call: TRBV24-1; clone_size: few; cdr3_aa: ATSGRGPQETQY
j_call: TRBJ2-3; v_call: TRBV6-1; clone_size: few; cdr3_aa: ASSLGGLAGEADTQY
j_call: TRBJ1-2; v_call: TRBV28; clone_size: many; cdr3_aa: ASSWGAANYGYT
j_call: TRBJ1-5; v_call: TRBV6-2/TRBV6-3; clone_size: few; cdr3_aa: ASSYPRQGAAWGPQH
j_call: TRBJ2-7; v_call: TRBV2; clone_size: many; cdr3_aa: ASSEAWAGGHYEQY
j_call: TRBJ2-5; v_call: TRBV13; clone_size: few; cdr3_aa: ASSQRQGPETQY
j_call: TRBJ1-6; v_call: TRBV2; clone_size: -; cdr3_aa: ASSRTGTAYNSPLH
j_call: TRBJ1-1; v_call: TRBV11-3; clone_size: -; cdr3_aa: ASSLGGNAEAF
j_call: TRBJ2-3; v_call: TRBV7-2; clone_size: many; cdr3_aa: ASSRKHIRTGENTDTQY
j_call: TRBJ2-7; v_call: TRBV28; clone_size: many; cdr3_aa: ASRRGNALSYEQY
j_call: TRBJ2-1; v_call: TRBV10-3; clone_size: -; cdr3_aa: AITRDPPDNEQF
j_call: TRBJ2-2; v_call: TRBV2; clone_size: many; cdr3_aa: ASRSQRGGNTGELF
j_call: TRBJ2-1; v_call: TRBV7-9; clone_size: many; cdr3_aa: ASSLPGLAGDEQF
j_call: TRBJ2-7; v_call: TRBV20-1; clone_size: many; cdr3_aa: SAKTGPYEQY
j_call: TRBJ2-5; v_call: TRBV20-1; clone_size: -; cdr3_aa: SAGIAGTPETQY
j_call: TRBJ1-2; v_call: TRBV7-2; clone_size: -; cdr3_aa: ASSVNRDGYT